This T cell receptor beta chain was obtained from a study of CD8+CD57+ T cells in acquired aplastic anemia. Overall study findings and caveats: Patients had approximately 30 CD8+ CDR3 sequences in common with controls (the shared set). The CD8+ Simpson's diversity of patients and controls was not significantly different.

Profiling of TCR beta VDJ combinations and CDR3 sequences used genomic DNA as template. TCRdb analysed the reads with MiXCR anew, one entry per CDR3 protein. Among about 190,000 distinct CDR3 sequences listed, approximately 52% were seen once. V gave up 4 bases and J gave up 5 bases; unmatched junction bases: 13. This CDR3 is 18 amino acids long. Per germline, CDR1 SGHTA and CDR2 FQGNSA. With regard to this clonotype: The antigen remains unidentified.

Sequencing used sorted CD4+, CD8+, or CD8+CD57+ T cells (not recorded which) from PBMCs. This TCR was sampled from a human donor in good health, serving as a control. The chain joins TRBV7-2 to TRBJ2-3, with 12 bases that match TRBD2. As DNA, the CDR3 is TGTGCCAGCAGCTCAGGAGCGCTAGCGGGGGGGCTAAGAGATACGCAGTATTTT. It codes for CASSSGALAGGLRDTQYF.